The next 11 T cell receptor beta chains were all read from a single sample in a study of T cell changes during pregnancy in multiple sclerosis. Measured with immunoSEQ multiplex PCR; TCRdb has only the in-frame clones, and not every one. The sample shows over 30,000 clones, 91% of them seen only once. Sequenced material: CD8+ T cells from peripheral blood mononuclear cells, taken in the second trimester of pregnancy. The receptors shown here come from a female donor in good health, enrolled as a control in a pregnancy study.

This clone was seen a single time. CDR3 protein: CASSLTVNQPQHF. The CDR3 nucleotides are TGTGCCAGCAGTCTGACAGTGAATCAGCCCCAGCATTTT. The chain employs TRBV27 and TRBJ1-5, with D possibly TRBD1 on 5 matching bases. The CDR3 is made up of 13 amino acids. V lost 5 bases and J 4 bases, leaving 9 bases between the germline ends. Germline values: CDR1 MNHEY, CDR2 SMNVEV (reference sequence).

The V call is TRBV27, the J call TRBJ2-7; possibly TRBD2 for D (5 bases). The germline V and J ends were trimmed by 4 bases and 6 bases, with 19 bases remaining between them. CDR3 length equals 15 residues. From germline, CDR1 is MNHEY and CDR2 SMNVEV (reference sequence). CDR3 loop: CASSSPGRGSGEQYF. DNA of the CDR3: TGTGCCAGCAGTTCACCCGGACGGGGATCCGGCGAGCAGTACTTC.

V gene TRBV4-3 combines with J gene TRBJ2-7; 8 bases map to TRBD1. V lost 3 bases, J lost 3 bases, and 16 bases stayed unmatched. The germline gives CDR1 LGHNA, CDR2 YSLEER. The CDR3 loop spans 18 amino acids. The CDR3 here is CASSQEAPLGTGLYEQYF. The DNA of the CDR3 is TGCGCCAGCAGCCAGGAAGCCCCGTTGGGGACAGGTCTCTACGAGCAGTACTTC.

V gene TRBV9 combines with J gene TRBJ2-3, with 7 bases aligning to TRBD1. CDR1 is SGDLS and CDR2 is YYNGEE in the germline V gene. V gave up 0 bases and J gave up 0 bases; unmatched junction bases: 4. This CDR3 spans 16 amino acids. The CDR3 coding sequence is TGTGCCAGCAGCGTAGTTGAGGGGGCGAGCACAGATACGCAGTATTTT. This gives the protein CASSVVEGASTDTQYF.

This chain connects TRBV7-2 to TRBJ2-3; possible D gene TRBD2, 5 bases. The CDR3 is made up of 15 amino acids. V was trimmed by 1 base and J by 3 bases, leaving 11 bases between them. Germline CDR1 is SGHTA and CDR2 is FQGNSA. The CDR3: CASSLVLVTTDTQYF. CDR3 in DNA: TGTGCCAGCAGCTTAGTACTAGTGACAACAGATACGCAGTATTTT.

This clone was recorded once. CDR3 bases: TGTGCCAGCAGTTTCGGTGGGGCTAGCGCAGATACGCAGTATTTT. It encodes CASSFGGASADTQYF. The V and J genes are TRBV27 and TRBJ2-3, with a weak D call TRBD2 (6 bases). Trimming cost V 3 bases and J 4 bases, with 14 bases left between them. The CDR3 sequence is 15 residues long. Germline V gene lookup returns CDR1 MNHEY and CDR2 SMNVEV (reference sequence).

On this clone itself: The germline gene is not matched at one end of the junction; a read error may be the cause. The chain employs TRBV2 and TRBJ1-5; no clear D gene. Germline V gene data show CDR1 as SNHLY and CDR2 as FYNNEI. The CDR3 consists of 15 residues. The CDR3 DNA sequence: TGTGCCAGCCGGAATTTTGACAAAGACAATCGGCCCCAGCATTTT. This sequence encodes CASRNFDKDNRPQHF.

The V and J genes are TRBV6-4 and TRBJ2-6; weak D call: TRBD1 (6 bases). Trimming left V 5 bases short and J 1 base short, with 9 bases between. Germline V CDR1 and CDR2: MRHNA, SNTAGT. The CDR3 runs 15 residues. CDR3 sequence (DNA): TGTGCCAGCAGTTCAGGGGAGTCTGGGGCCAACGTCCTGACTTTC. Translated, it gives CASSSGESGANVLTF.

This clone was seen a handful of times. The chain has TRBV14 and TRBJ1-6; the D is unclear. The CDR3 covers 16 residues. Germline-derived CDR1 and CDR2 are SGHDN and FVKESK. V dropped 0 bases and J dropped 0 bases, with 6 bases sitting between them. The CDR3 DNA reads TGTGCCAGCAGCCAAGAGTTCAGCTCCTATAATTCACCCCTCCACTTT. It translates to CASSQEFSSYNSPLHF.

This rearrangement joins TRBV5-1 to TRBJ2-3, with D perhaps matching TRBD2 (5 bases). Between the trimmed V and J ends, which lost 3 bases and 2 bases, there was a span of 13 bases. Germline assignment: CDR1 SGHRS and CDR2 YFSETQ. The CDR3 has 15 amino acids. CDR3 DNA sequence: TGCGCCAGCAGCTCACCGGACTCCTACACAGATACGCAGTATTTT. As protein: CASSSPDSYTDTQYF. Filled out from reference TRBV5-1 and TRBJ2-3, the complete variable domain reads KAGVTQTPRYLIKTRGQQVTLSCSPISGHRSVSWYQQTPGQGLQFLFEYFSETQRNKGNFPGRFSGRQFSNSRSEMNVSTLELGDSALYLCASSSPDSYTDTQYFGPGTRLTVL.

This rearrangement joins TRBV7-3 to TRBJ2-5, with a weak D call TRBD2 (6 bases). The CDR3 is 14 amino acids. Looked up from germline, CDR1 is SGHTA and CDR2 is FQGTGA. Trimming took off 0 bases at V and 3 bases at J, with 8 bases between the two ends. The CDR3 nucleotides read TGTGCCAGCAGCTTAACTGGCGGGGAAGAGACCCAGTACTTC. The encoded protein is CASSLTGGEETQYF.